What follows are 20 T cell receptor beta chains derived from one specimen sequenced in a study of T-cell memory formation after mild COVID-19. Each CDR3 protein gets one entry after TCRdb re-called the 5' RACE reads with MiXCR. The sample lists about 360,000 distinct CDR3 sequences, 10% to 15% occurring once. Specimen: PBMCs or a T cell subset sorted from them (not recorded which). These receptors all stem from a man aged 18 to 29 who had mild COVID-19 (a few samples of this study predate the infection). Cell type and time point are not known.

A few counts support this clonotype. The chain uses TRBV6-5 and TRBJ2-2; D is undetermined. Germline V gene data show CDR1 as MNHEY and CDR2 as SVGAGI. This CDR3 is 16 amino acids long. The V gene lost 0 bases and the J gene lost 4 bases, with 12 bases spanning the gap. CDR3: CASSYSSDPITGELFF. The CDR3 bases are TGTGCCAGCAGTTACTCGAGTGACCCCATCACCGGGGAGCTGTTTTTT.

The chain carries TRBV6-2 or TRBV6-3 and TRBJ1-2, with no clear D. CDR1 and CDR2 from the germline V gene are MNHEY and SVGEGT. Trimming removed 1 base from V and 4 bases from J, with 7 bases in between. The CDR3 loop spans 13 amino acids. The CDR3 loop is CASSYLEVYGYTF. DNA for the CDR3: TGTGCCAGCAGTTACTTGGAGGTCTATGGCTACACCTTC.

This clonotype has only a few counts. This sequence joins TRBV6-5 and TRBJ2-7; D perhaps matches TRBD2 (6 bases). V lost 5 bases and J 3 bases, leaving 23 bases between the germline ends. CDR3 length: 17 amino acids. The germline V gene has CDR1 MNHEY and CDR2 SVGAGI. CDR3 in DNA: TGTGCCAGCAGTATAAACCGGGACTCAATATTATTCTACGAGCAGTACTTC. Encoded protein: CASSINRDSILFYEQYF.

This clonotype has more than one count but fewer than ten. CDR3 DNA: TGCAGTGCTAGTTCGGTTGGGAATTCACCCCTCCACTTT. It yields the protein CSASSVGNSPLHF. The chain is built from TRBV20-1 and TRBJ1-6; D call uncertain. V lost 3 bases, J lost 7 bases, and 10 bases lay in between. The V gene's germline CDR1 is DFQATT and CDR2 SNEGSKA (reference sequence). The CDR3 has 13 residues.

The chain combines TRBV11-2 with TRBJ2-1, with 7 bases matching TRBD1. Germline V gene sequence: CDR1 SGHAT, CDR2 FQNNGV. The length of the CDR3 is 19 residues. V was clipped by 1 base and J by 8 bases; unmatched bases: 20. CDR3 residues: CASSLGVGETEGTVDEQFF. The CDR3 region has the DNA TGTGCCAGCAGCTTAGGGGTGGGGGAGACAGAGGGGACAGTGGATGAGCAGTTCTTC. The variable domain in full, completed from reference TRBV11-2 and TRBJ2-1, reads EAGVAQSPRYKIIEKRQSVAFWCNPISGHATLYWYQQILGQGPKLLIQFQNNGVVDDSQLPKDRFSAERLKGVDSTLKIQPAKLEDSAVYLCASSLGVGETEGTVDEQFFGPGTRLTVL.

This clonotype showed up just a few times. The V gene is TRBV5-1, the J gene TRBJ2-1; no clear D gene. The CDR3 extends over 12 amino acids. Germline lookup yields CDR1 SGHRS and CDR2 YFSETQ. The V end lost 3 bases, the J end lost 2 bases, and 3 bases lay between the germline ends. The CDR3 loop reads CASSSAYNEQFF. The CDR3 DNA is TGCGCCAGCAGCTCTGCCTACAATGAGCAGTTCTTC.

The chain carries TRBV6-2 or TRBV6-3 and TRBJ2-1; 7 nucleotides line up with TRBD2. Trimming took 4 bases from V and 3 from J; bases not matched to a gene: 3. Germline lookup yields CDR1 MNHEY and CDR2 SVGEGT. The CDR3 is 14 residues long. The CDR3 sequence is CASSWTRGYNEQFF. The CDR3 DNA reads TGTGCCAGCAGTTGGACTAGGGGCTACAATGAGCAGTTCTTC.

In its sample, this clonotype was seen a few times. V usage is TRBV18 and J usage is TRBJ1-2, with 8 positions matching TRBD1. The CDR3 covers 15 residues. Looked up from germline, CDR1 is KGHSH and CDR2 is LQKENI. The J segment lost 4 bases and the V segment lost 6 bases, leaving 10 bases of the junction unmatched. The CDR3 reads CASSPNPTGAYGYTF. The CDR3, as DNA: TGTGCCAGCTCTCCAAACCCGACAGGGGCCTATGGCTACACCTTC.

The table lists this clonotype with a few counts. The V call is TRBV6-2 or TRBV6-3, the J call TRBJ1-1, with a tentative D call TRBD1 (5 bases). This CDR3 spans 12 amino acids. V shed 10 bases and J shed 3 bases, with 12 bases lying between them. The germline V gene has CDR1 MNHEY and CDR2 SVGEGT. DNA of the CDR3: TGTGCCACAAGGGGCTGGGACACTGAAGCTTTCTTT. Protein sequence: CATRGWDTEAFF.

The table lists this clonotype with a few counts. The chain links TRBV9 to TRBJ2-2; 9 bases fit TRBD1. J lost 4 bases, V lost 0 bases, and 4 bases had no gene match. Germline CDR1 and CDR2: SGDLS and YYNGEE. The CDR3 runs 16 residues. In DNA, the CDR3 is TGTGCCAGCAGCGTAGCGGGACAGGGAGGCACCGGGGAGCTGTTTTTT. Its translation: CASSVAGQGGTGELFF.

The sample holds a few counts of this clonotype. The chain couples TRBV19 to TRBJ1-1; 8 bases align to TRBD1. The CDR3 has 15 residues. Germline assignment: CDR1 LNHDA and CDR2 SQIVND (reference sequence). V shed 9 bases, J shed 4 bases, and the junction held 13 bases outside the gene matches. CDR3 residues: CASGPGQASVTEAFF. Written as DNA, the CDR3 is TGTGCCAGCGGACCGGGACAGGCCTCTGTCACTGAAGCTTTCTTT.

This clonotype was seen more than once but under ten times. V is TRBV27 and J is TRBJ1-1, with D possibly being TRBD1 (6 bases). The V and J ends lost 6 bases and 5 bases respectively, with 13 bases between them. This CDR3 region has 13 residues. Germline V gene data show CDR1 as MNHEY and CDR2 as SMNVEV (reference sequence). In DNA form, the CDR3 reads TGTGCCAGCAGCCAGGGGAGGAAAACTGAAGCTTTCTTT. This codes for CASSQGRKTEAFF.

This clonotype was recorded a few times. The rearrangement links TRBV4-3 to TRBJ2-5; 7 nucleotides line up with TRBD2. The CDR3 extends over 15 amino acids. With V trimmed by 0 bases and J by 4 bases, 5 bases remained unmatched. Germline-derived CDR1 and CDR2 are LGHNA and YSLEER. This chain's CDR3 is CASSQDGGEGETQYF. The CDR3, as DNA: TGCGCCAGCAGCCAAGATGGAGGGGAGGGAGAGACCCAGTACTTC.

In this sample, this clonotype turned up a few times. The rearrangement links TRBV20-1 to TRBJ2-7; D not certain. This CDR3 region has 14 residues. Trimming left V 6 bases short and J 5 bases short, with 20 bases between. Per the germline V gene, CDR1 is DFQATT and CDR2 is SNEGSKA (reference sequence). The CDR3 DNA follows: TGCAGTGCCTTCCCGACGGTATCAGACCACGAGCAGTACTTC. Protein product: CSAFPTVSDHEQYF.

The chain links TRBV4-3 to TRBJ2-7, with D tentatively TRBD1 (5 bases). This CDR3 has 14 amino acids. CDR1 and CDR2 (germline): LGHNA, YSLEER. V gave up 1 base and J gave up 3 bases, with 10 bases separating them. The CDR3 here is CASSQGQGLYEQYF. The CDR3 DNA reads TGCGCCAGCAGCCAAGGCCAGGGTCTCTACGAGCAGTACTTC.

This chain links TRBV5-1 with TRBJ1-1, with a tentative D call TRBD1 (6 bases). The germline gives CDR1 SGHRS, CDR2 YFSETQ. The CDR3 runs to 15 residues. V dropped 0 bases and J dropped 4 bases, with 13 bases sitting between them. CDR3 bases: TGCGCCAGCAGCTTGGTCCCCGAGGGGGGCACTGAAGCTTTCTTT. Protein product: CASSLVPEGGTEAFF.

The V gene is TRBV12-3 or TRBV12-4, the J gene TRBJ2-2; tentative D call: TRBD1 (5 bases). This CDR3 region has 13 residues. V was pared by 4 bases and J by 7 bases, with 10 bases between. This CDR3 is CASSSTTVGELFF. The CDR3 DNA reads as TGTGCCAGCAGTTCCACGACAGTCGGGGAGCTGTTTTTT.

This clonotype was picked up a small number of times. This rearrangement joins TRBV7-2 to TRBJ2-4, with 8 bases aligning to TRBD2. V trimming: 5 bases; J trimming: 6 bases; junction bases outside the gene matches: 3. The CDR3 extends over 13 amino acids. Germline V CDR1 and CDR2: SGHTA, FQGNSA. The CDR3 sequence: CASSARGGNIQYF. The CDR3 DNA reads as TGTGCCAGCAGCGCCCGGGGGGGAAACATTCAGTACTTC.

This clonotype was found a few times. V is TRBV2 and J is TRBJ2-1, with a tentative D call TRBD2 (5 bases). The CDR3 covers 14 residues. Trimming removed 7 bases from V and 5 bases from J, with 15 bases in between. Germline CDR1 SNHLY, CDR2 FYNNEI. The CDR3 DNA is TGTGCCAGCATTTTCGGGAAACCTGACAATGAGCAGTTCTTC. Its protein product is CASIFGKPDNEQFF.

This clonotype was counted many times. Written as DNA, the CDR3 is TGCGCCAGCAGCATCTTATCCAGGGGAGACACTGAAGCTTTCTTT. The encoded protein is CASSILSRGDTEAFF. This sequence joins TRBV5-1 and TRBJ1-1, with TRBD1 as a possible D gene (6 bases). The V and J ends lost 4 bases and 3 bases respectively, with 16 bases between them. CDR1 is SGHRS, CDR2 YFSETQ, per germline. This CDR3 spans 15 amino acids.